A selection of T cell receptor beta chains follows, all from one sample in a study of early T cells in non-severe SARS-CoV-2 infection. Using its own MiXCR run on the 5' RACE reads, TCRdb lists one record per CDR3 protein. In the table there are about 80,000 distinct CDR3 sequences, 11% of which are singletons. The sequenced sample consisted of whole blood. All receptors derive from an adult who was a healthcare worker with PCR-confirmed SARS-CoV-2 infection or an uninfected control (not recorded which). CDR3s include the opening cysteine and the closing phenylalanine or tryptophan. Each record gives: clone size, D gene, J gene, V gene, CDR3 DNA, CDR3 protein. A D gene is named only where the DNA matches it firmly. Clone sizes are given selectively: once, few, many, or a class where the clone is expanded.

many | . | TRBJ2-4 | TRBV6-6 | TGTGCCACCAATATGGGTCAAAACATTCAGTACTTC | CATNMGQNIQYF
many | TRBD1 | TRBJ1-1 | TRBV11-3 | TGTGCCAGCAGCTTAGATCAGGGAGGGGGCAAGAACACTGAAGCTTTCTTT | CASSLDQGGGKNTEAFF
many | TRBD1 | TRBJ2-7 | TRBV12-3/TRBV12-4 | TGTGCCAGCAGTTTCCCGGGACAGGGGATGTGGGAGCAGTACTTC | CASSFPGQGMWEQYF
few | . | TRBJ2-2 | TRBV4-3 | TGCGCCAGCAGCCAAGCGAGAGTTAACACCGGGGAGCTGTTTTTT | CASSQARVNTGELFF
few | . | TRBJ1-6 | TRBV19 | TGTGCCAGTAGTGTGGAGGGGTTCTCACCCCTCCACTTT | CASSVEGFSPLHF
few | TRBD1 | TRBJ2-7 | TRBV20-1 | TGCAGTGCTGGCAACACAGGGGAGACCTACGAGCAGTACTTC | CSAGNTGETYEQYF
few | TRBD1 | TRBJ1-1 | TRBV14 | TGTGCCAGCAGCCAAGTTCAGGGGGCGATGGCTTTCTTT | CASSQVQGAMAFF
many | . | TRBJ1-3 | TRBV7-2 | TGTGCCAGCAGCTTAAGCTACTCTGGAAACACCATATATTTT | CASSLSYSGNTIYF
many | . | TRBJ2-7 | TRBV3-1 | TGTGCCAGCAGCCATGCCCGGATGACAGATTCCTACGAGCAGTACTTC | CASSHARMTDSYEQYF
many | . | TRBJ1-5 | TRBV29-1 | TGCAGCGTTGTTCTGGCAGGGAGCAATCAGCCCCAGCATTTT | CSVVLAGSNQPQHF
few | . | TRBJ2-2 | TRBV27 | TGTGCCAGCCGATTCAGGGGCCTAGGAACCGGGGAGCTGTTTTTT | CASRFRGLGTGELFF
. | . | TRBJ2-7 | TRBV13 | TGTGCCAGCAGCTTAGGCCGCGGGACATCCTACGAGCAGTACTTC | CASSLGRGTSYEQYF
. | TRBD2 | TRBJ2-5 | TRBV6-2/TRBV6-3 | TGTGCCAGCAGACGTAGCGGGGCCTCTCAAGAGACCCAGTACTTC | CASRRSGASQETQYF
medium-sized | . | TRBJ2-1 | TRBV11-2 | TGTGCCAGCAGCGATCCTCTTTTCAATGAGCAGTTCTTC | CASSDPLFNEQFF
. | . | TRBJ1-1 | TRBV20-1 | TGCAGTGCCCTCTTGACAGTTGATGAAGCTTTCTTT | CSALLTVDEAFF
many | . | TRBJ1-1 | TRBV10-3 | TGTGCCATCAGTGAGTCGGCGGCAGCTCAAGCTTTCTTT | CAISESAAAQAFF
. | . | TRBJ2-5 | TRBV21-1 | TGTGCCAGCAGCATTAAACAGGGGTTTGGGACCCAGTACTTC | CASSIKQGFGTQYF
. | . | TRBJ2-5 | TRBV29-1 | TGCAGCGCTGGGATCCTCCATGAGACCCAGTACTTC | CSAGILHETQYF
. | . | TRBJ1-1 | TRBV28 | TGTGCCAGCATTCCGACCCGGGCCTACACTGAAGCTTTCTTT | CASIPTRAYTEAFF
. | . | TRBJ1-1 | TRBV5-1 | TGCGCCAGCAGCTTACGGGGGGCGCGGCCTGAAGCTTTCTTT | CASSLRGARPEAFF
few | TRBD1 | TRBJ2-7 | TRBV4-3 | TGCGCCAGCAGCCAAGATCCCCGGACAGGGGGCCACGAGCAGTACTTC | CASSQDPRTGGHEQYF
many | TRBD2 | TRBJ2-3 | TRBV20-1 | TGCAGTGCTGCGACTAGCGGGGGAGCAGATACGCAGTATTTT | CSAATSGGADTQYF
. | . | TRBJ1-2 | TRBV11-2 | TGTGCCAGCAGCGTGAACAGGGAATTAGGCTACACCTTC | CASSVNRELGYTF
few | TRBD1 | TRBJ1-3 | TRBV4-3 | TGCGCCAGCAGCCCGTCCCGGGACAGGACACTCTCTGGAAACACCATATATTTT | CASSPSRDRTLSGNTIYF
. | TRBD2 | TRBJ2-1 | TRBV7-2 | TGTGCCAGCAGCTTAGCCTTTGGCGGGGGACCTGAGCAGTTCTTC | CASSLAFGGGPEQFF
. | TRBD1 | TRBJ2-1 | TRBV20-1 | TGCAGTGGAGGGACAGGGAATTACAATGAGCAGTTCTTC | CSGGTGNYNEQFF
. | TRBD1 | TRBJ1-4 | TRBV7-2 | TGTGCCAGCAGAAGACAGGGGCATGAAAAACTGTTTTTT | CASRRQGHEKLFF
. | . | TRBJ2-7 | TRBV2 | TGTGCCAGCAGTGACCTGATTGCTGAGAACGAGCAGTACTTC | CASSDLIAENEQYF
many | TRBD1 | TRBJ1-4 | TRBV25-1 | TGTGCCAGCGCTCTGGACAGGGGACCTGAAAAACTGTTTTTT | CASALDRGPEKLFF
many | . | TRBJ2-7 | TRBV7-2 | TGTGCCAGCAGCTTAGGAGGGTGGGGCGAGCAGTACTTC | CASSLGGWGEQYF
. | . | TRBJ2-7 | TRBV6-5 | TGTGCCAGCAGCGGAGTCCCGTCCTACGAGCAGTACTTC | CASSGVPSYEQYF
. | . | TRBJ2-1 | TRBV2 | TGTGCCAGCAGGTCGGGAGTTGGGAATGAGCAGTTCTTC | CASRSGVGNEQFF
few | . | TRBJ1-1 | TRBV6-6 | TGTGCCAGCAGTTACTCCCCGGGAACTGAAGCTTTCTTT | CASSYSPGTEAFF
few | . | TRBJ2-3 | TRBV3-1 | TGTGCCAGCAGCCAAGAGGATACGCAGTATTTT | CASSQEDTQYF
. | . | TRBJ1-5 | TRBV7-2 | TGTGCCACCGGGATGTGGGGGGCTAACAATCAGCCCCAGCATTTT | CATGMWGANNQPQHF
few | . | TRBJ2-7 | TRBV7-8 | TGTGCCAGCAGCTTAGCGCCGAGGGCCGAGCAGTACTTC | CASSLAPRAEQYF
few | TRBD2 | TRBJ2-6 | TRBV20-1 | TGCAGTGCTACGGGGGGGCGCGGGGCCAACGTCCTGACTTTC | CSATGGRGANVLTF
few | TRBD2 | TRBJ2-7 | TRBV4-3 | TGCGCCAGCAGCCAGTCAGCGGGGTCCTCCTACGAGCAGTACTTC | CASSQSAGSSYEQYF
many | TRBD2 | TRBJ2-2 | TRBV20-1 | TGCAGTGCTAGACAGCCGAGCGGGGGGGCCGACACCGGGGAGCTGTTTTTT | CSARQPSGGADTGELFF
many | . | TRBJ2-3 | TRBV29-1 | TGCAGCGTTGGGGAGGATACGCAGTATTTT | CSVGEDTQYF
many | . | TRBJ2-1 | TRBV11-2 | TGTGCCAGCAGCCCGAGCGGTCTAAGCTCCTACAATGAGCAGTTCTTC | CASSPSGLSSYNEQFF
few | . | TRBJ1-1 | TRBV5-1 | TGCGCCAGCAGCTCAGGGACCACCGGGTACACTGAAGCTTTCTTT | CASSSGTTGYTEAFF
many | TRBD1 | TRBJ2-1 | TRBV20-1 | TGCAGTGCTAGCGCCGGGACAGGGGTGAATGAGCAGTTCTTC | CSASAGTGVNEQFF
. | . | TRBJ2-3 | TRBV7-9 | TGTGCCAGCAGCCCAGTCCTGGATACGCAGTATTTT | CASSPVLDTQYF
many | TRBD1 | TRBJ2-1 | TRBV5-1 | TGCGCCAGCAGACCGCCGGGACAGGGGGCTAATGAGCAGTTCTTC | CASRPPGQGANEQFF
few | TRBD2 | TRBJ2-5 | TRBV4-1 | TGCGCCAGCAGCCAAGATTCAGCGGGGGCTATCCAAGAGACCCAGTACTTC | CASSQDSAGAIQETQYF
few | . | TRBJ1-4 | TRBV20-1 | TGCAGTGCTAGTTCGGCAGGGAGTGAAAAACTGTTTTTT | CSASSAGSEKLFF
few | . | TRBJ1-6 | TRBV7-8 | TGTGCCAGCAGCTTAGCGGTTTCAGATCCCAGTTCACCCCTCCACTTT | CASSLAVSDPSSPLHF